The T cell receptor beta chain under discussion was sequenced for a study of Ad26.COV2.S vaccination and SARS-CoV-2 variants. Trimming shortened V by 5 bases and J by 1 base, and 0 bases separated the two germline ends. This CDR3 is 12 amino acids long. In germline, CDR1 is SNHLY, CDR2 FYNNEI. Method: immunoSEQ multiplex PCR; TCRdb's copy keeps in-frame clones and lacks some. The table includes 180,000 or so clones, around 88% detected once. Comment on this clone: Other nucleotide sequences from this sample produce the same CDR3.

The source was peripheral blood, collected after recovery from COVID-19. This chain uses TRBV2 with TRBJ2-6; the D is unclear. The receptor comes from a human donor who had recovered from COVID-19. This chain's CDR3 is CASSSGANVLTF. For the CDR3, the DNA is TGTGCCAGCAGTTCTGGGGCCAACGTCCTGACTTTC.